The T cell receptor (beta chain) under discussion was sequenced for a study of post-analysis software for immune sequencing data (dated by TCRdb to between 2014 and 2017). Regarding the complete study: Disease courses on record covered relapsing-remitting, secondary progressive and progressive-relapsing multiple sclerosis, though some patients had no subtype annotation. The patient repertoires were compared against approximately twelve previously published healthy control repertoires obtained from donors aged 6 to 25 years. A subset of samples was prepared in parallel using single-end sample barcoding, then pooled and co-amplified after Illumina adapter ligation. What the research found in general, with its limitations: Strong co-clustering of samples prepared in the same batch was shown by direct clustering with F measure, prompting a batch-effect correction. The multiple sclerosis patient group was slightly younger than the control group. Patients showed significantly higher frequencies than controls for roughly 5 TRBV segments, among them TRBV5-6, TRBV5-1 and TRBV20-1. Normalized Chao1 diversity was significantly lower in multiple sclerosis patients than controls, suggesting substantial peripheral T-cell clonal expansion.

In the germline V gene, CDR1 corresponds to MNHNS and CDR2 to SASEGT. Reading from cysteine to phenylalanine, the CDR3 counts 14 amino acids. Only CDR3 DNA remains: 42 bases, in frame from the first base. Relative to germline, V is 5 bases shorter and J is 3 bases shorter, with 13 bases between their ends. Receptor libraries were prepared by PCR. The instrument given in TCRdb is Illumina HiSeq 2500. To reduce PCR and sequencing biases, unique molecular identifiers were incorporated into the TCR beta cDNA libraries. About 500,000 cDNA molecules were obtained per 1 to 10 million input T cells, so each molecule approximated one T cell. The patient libraries were prepared and sequenced using the same protocol as the earlier healthy control dataset. Samples belonging to the same batch were prepared together, multiplexed and sequenced on a shared HiSeq lane. In the authors' own workflow: Raw barcoded reads were processed with MIGEC, and single-read molecular identifier groups were discarded before consensus assembly and CDR3 extraction. VDJtools was used for post-analysis of the clonotype tables, and diversity was normalized by down-sampling every dataset to the size of the smallest sample. In repertoire overlap clustering, CDR3 amino acid sequences, but not nucleotide sequences, were matched to correct batch-related cross-sample contamination. The raw public data were reprocessed by TCRdb itself: fastp quality trimming at Q25, MiXCR clonotype calling, in-frame beta chains only. When rows share a CDR3 protein, they turn into one entry using the most common DNA and genes. Here the V and J calls rest on TCRdb's processing, not on the authors' analysis. The sample includes roughly 200,000 distinct CDR3 sequences, with over 25% observed a single time. The top ten hold nearly 3.5% of the sample.

To demonstrate the VDJtools post-analysis software, the study profiled TCR beta repertoires from the peripheral blood of 13 young patients with multiple sclerosis. The multiple sclerosis patients were children and adolescents between about 6 and 16 years of age. About this clonotype itself: Its antigen remains undetermined. Base qualities are not recorded, but no much larger clone differs from it by a single base.

Recombination joined TRBV6-1 with TRBJ1-1; the D region possibly corresponds to TRBD1 (6 bases align). Sequenced material: blood. The sequence derives from a girl under 18 with multiple sclerosis. DNA sequence: TGTGCCAGCAGTAAAGAGGGGGGGGACACTGAAGCTTTCTTT. Its protein product is CASSKEGGDTEAFF.